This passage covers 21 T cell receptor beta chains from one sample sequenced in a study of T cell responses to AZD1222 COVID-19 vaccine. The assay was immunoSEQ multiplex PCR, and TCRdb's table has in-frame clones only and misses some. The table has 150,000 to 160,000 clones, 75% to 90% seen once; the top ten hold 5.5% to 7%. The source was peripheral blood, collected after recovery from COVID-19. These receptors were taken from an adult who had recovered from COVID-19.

Here the CDR3 reads CASSQPGSPGYQETQYF. The CDR3 nucleotides read TGTGCCAGCAGTCAACCCGGGAGTCCGGGCTACCAAGAGACCCAGTACTTC. The V gene is TRBV28, the J gene TRBJ2-5, with D possibly matching TRBD2 (6 bases). This CDR3 has 17 residues. Germline-derived CDR1 and CDR2 are MDHEN and SYDVKM. V shed 5 bases and J shed 0 bases, with 19 bases lying between them.

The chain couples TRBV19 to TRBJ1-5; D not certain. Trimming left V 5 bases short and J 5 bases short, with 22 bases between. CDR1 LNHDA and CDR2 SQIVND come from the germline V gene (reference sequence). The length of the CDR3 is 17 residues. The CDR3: CASSPSPPRLWDQPQHF. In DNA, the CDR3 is TGTGCCAGTAGTCCGTCCCCTCCGAGATTGTGGGATCAGCCCCAGCATTTT.

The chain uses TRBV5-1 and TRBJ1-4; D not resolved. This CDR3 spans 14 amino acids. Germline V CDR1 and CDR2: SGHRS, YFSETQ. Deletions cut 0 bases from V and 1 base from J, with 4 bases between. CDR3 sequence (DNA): TGCGCCAGCAGCTTGGATGGAACTAATGAAAAACTGTTTTTT. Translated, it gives CASSLDGTNEKLFF.

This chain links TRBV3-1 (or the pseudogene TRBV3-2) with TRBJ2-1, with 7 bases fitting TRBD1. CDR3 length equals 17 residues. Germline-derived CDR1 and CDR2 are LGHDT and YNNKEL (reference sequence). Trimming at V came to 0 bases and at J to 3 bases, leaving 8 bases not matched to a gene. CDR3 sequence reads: CASSQEAGTALYNEQFF. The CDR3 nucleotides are TGTGCCAGCAGCCAAGAGGCCGGGACAGCTCTCTACAATGAGCAGTTCTTC.

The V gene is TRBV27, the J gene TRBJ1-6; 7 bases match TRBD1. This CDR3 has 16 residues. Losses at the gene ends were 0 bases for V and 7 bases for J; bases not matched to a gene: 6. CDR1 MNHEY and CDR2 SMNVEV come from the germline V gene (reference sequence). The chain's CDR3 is CASSLSSSGGNSPLHF. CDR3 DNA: TGTGCCAGCAGTTTATCATCCTCAGGGGGGAATTCACCCCTCCACTTT.

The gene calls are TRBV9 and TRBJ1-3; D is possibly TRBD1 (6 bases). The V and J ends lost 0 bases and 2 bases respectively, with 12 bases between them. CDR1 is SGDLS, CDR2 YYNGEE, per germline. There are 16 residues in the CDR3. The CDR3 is CASSVEGTKAGNTIYF. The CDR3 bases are TGTGCCAGCAGCGTAGAAGGGACAAAAGCTGGAAACACCATATATTTT.

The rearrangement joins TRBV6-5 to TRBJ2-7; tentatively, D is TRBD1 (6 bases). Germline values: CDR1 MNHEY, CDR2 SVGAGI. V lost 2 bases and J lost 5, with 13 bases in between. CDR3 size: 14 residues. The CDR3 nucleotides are TGTGCCAGCAGTTACAGGGGGTCCGATGACGAGCAGTACTTC. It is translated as CASSYRGSDDEQYF.

In DNA form, the CDR3 reads TGTGCCAGCAGCCAGGCCTGGGGCCAAGAGACCCAGTACTTC. Protein product: CASSQAWGQETQYF. The chain carries TRBV4-2 and TRBJ2-5; D is unclear. CDR1 LGHNA and CDR2 YNFKEQ come from the germline V gene. V lost 3 bases and J lost 1, with 9 bases in between. The CDR3 spans 14 residues.

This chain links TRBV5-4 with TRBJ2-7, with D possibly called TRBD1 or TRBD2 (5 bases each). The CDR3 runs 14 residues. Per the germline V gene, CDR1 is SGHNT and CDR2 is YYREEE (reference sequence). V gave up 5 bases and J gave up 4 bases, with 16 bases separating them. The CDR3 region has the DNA TGTGCCAGCAGACCCGATGGGACGGAGTACGAGCAGTACTTC. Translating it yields CASRPDGTEYEQYF.

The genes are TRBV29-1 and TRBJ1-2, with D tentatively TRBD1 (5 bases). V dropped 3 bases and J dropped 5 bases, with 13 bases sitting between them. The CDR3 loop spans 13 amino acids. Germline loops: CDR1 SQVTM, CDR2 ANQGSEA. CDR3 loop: CSVDSGRGYGYTF. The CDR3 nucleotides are TGCAGCGTTGACTCAGGACGGGGGTATGGCTACACCTTC.

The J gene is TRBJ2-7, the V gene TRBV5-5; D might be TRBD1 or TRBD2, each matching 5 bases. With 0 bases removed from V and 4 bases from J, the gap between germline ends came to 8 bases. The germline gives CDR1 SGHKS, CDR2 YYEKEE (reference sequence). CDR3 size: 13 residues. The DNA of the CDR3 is TGTGCCAGCAGCTTGGTGAGGGGTTACGAGCAGTACTTC. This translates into CASSLVRGYEQYF.

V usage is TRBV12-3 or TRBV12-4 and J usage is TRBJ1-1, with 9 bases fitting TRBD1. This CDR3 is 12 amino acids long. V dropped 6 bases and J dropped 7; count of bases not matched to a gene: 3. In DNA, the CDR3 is TGTGCCAGCAGCTTGGACAGGGGTGAAGCTTTCTTT. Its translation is CASSLDRGEAFF.

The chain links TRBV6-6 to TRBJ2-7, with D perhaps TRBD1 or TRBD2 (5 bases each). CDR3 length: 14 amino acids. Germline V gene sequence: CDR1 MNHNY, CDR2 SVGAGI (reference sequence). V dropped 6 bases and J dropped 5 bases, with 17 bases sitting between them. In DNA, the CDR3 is TGTGCCAGCAGCAGGGACGTGGGTGTCAACGAGCAGTACTTC. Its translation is CASSRDVGVNEQYF.

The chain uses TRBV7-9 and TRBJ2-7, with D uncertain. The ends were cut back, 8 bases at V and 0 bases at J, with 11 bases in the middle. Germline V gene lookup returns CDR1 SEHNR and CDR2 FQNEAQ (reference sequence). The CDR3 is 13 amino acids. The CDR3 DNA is TGTGCCAGCGCCGACTGGACCTCCTACGAGCAGTACTTC. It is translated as CASADWTSYEQYF.

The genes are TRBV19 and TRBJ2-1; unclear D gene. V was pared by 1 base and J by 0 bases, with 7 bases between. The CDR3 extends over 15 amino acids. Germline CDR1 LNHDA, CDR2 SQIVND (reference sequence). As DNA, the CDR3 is TGTGCCAGTAGTATAGGTCAAAGCTCCTACAATGAGCAGTTCTTC. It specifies CASSIGQSSYNEQFF.

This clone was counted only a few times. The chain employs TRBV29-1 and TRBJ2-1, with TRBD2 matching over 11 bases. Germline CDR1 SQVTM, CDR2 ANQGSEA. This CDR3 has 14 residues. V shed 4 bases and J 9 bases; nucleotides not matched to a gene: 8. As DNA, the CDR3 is TGCAGCGTTGCTCGTAGCGGGGGGGCAGGTGAGCAGTTCTTC. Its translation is CSVARSGGAGEQFF.

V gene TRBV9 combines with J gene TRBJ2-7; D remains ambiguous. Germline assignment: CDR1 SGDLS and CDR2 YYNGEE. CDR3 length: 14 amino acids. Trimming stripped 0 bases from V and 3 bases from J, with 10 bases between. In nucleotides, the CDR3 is TGTGCCAGCAGCGTAGGAGTAGAGAGCTACGAGCAGTACTTC. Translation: CASSVGVESYEQYF.

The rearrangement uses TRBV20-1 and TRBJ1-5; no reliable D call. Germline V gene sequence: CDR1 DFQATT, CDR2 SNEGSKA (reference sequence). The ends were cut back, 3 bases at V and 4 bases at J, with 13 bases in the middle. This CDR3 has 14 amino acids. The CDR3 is CSASSSQPNQPQHF. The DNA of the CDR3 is TGCAGTGCTAGTAGTTCCCAACCAAATCAGCCCCAGCATTTT.

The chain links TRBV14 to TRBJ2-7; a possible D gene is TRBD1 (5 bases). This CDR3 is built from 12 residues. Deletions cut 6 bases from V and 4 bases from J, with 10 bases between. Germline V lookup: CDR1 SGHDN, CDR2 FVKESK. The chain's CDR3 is CASSFRVYEQYF. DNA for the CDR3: TGTGCCAGCAGTTTCAGGGTATACGAGCAGTACTTC. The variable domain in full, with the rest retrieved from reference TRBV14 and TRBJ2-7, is EAGVTQFPSHSVIEKGQTVTLRCDPISGHDNLYWYRRVMGKEIKFLLHFVKESKQDESGMPNNRFLAERTGGTYSTLKVQPAELEDSGVYFCASSFRVYEQYFGPGTRLTVT.

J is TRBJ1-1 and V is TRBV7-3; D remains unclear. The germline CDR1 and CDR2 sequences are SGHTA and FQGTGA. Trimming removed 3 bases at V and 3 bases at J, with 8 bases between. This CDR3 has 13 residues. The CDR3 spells CASSFGEDTEAFF. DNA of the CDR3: TGTGCCAGCAGCTTTGGGGAAGACACTGAAGCTTTCTTT.

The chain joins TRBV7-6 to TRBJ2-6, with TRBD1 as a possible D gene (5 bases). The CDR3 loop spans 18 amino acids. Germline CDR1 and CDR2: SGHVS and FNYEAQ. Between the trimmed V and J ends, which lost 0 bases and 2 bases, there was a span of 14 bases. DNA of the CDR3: TGTGCCAGCAGCTTAGCATCGGGCAGGGCCCCTGGGGCCAACGTCCTGACTTTC. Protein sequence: CASSLASGRAPGANVLTF.